The 25 T cell receptor beta chains reported below all come from one sample, sequenced in a study. TCRdb redid the calling of the RT-PCR reads with MiXCR, one entry per CDR3 protein. The sample contains about 6,500 distinct CDR3 sequences, just over 90% of which appear only once. Sequencing was carried out using memory CD4+ T cells from blood. Receptor source: a female donor in good health, serving as a healthy control.

As concerns this clonotype: This beta chain represents an off-target read in a library built for alpha chains; its size is of limited meaning. This sequence joins TRBV29-1 and TRBJ2-2; TRBD2 agrees at 10 bases. Germline V gene lookup returns CDR1 SQVTM and CDR2 ANQGSEA. J was trimmed by 4 bases and V by 4 bases; bases with no gene match: 9. The CDR3 runs to 16 residues. In nucleotides, the CDR3 is TGCAGCGTTGGAGGAGCGGGGGGGGTCGGCACCGGGGAGCTGTTTTTT. Protein sequence: CSVGGAGGVGTGELFF.

This clonotype was seen a few times. A library prepared for alpha chains yielded this beta chain as an off-target read; its size is of little meaning. The chain's CDR3 is CASSPGPYENTGELFF. The DNA of the CDR3 is TGTGCCAGCAGCCCCGGGCCCTACGAGAACACCGGGGAGCTGTTTTTT. The chain combines TRBV7-2 with TRBJ2-2, with D uncertain. Germline V CDR1 and CDR2: SGHTA, FQGNSA. Trimming stripped 5 bases from V and 1 base from J, with 14 bases between. This CDR3 has 16 amino acids.

Comments on this clonotype: Since it is a stray read in a library aimed at alpha chains, this beta chain has a size that is not meaningful. This chain uses TRBV20-1 with TRBJ2-1; 7 bases agree with TRBD1. The ends lost 5 bases at V and 1 base at J; junction bases unmatched: 5. CDR3 length equals 14 residues. Per the germline V gene, CDR1 is DFQATT and CDR2 is SNEGSKA (reference sequence). The CDR3 loop reads CSALDRVSYNEQFF. For the CDR3, the DNA is TGCAGTGCTCTTGACAGGGTATCCTACAATGAGCAGTTCTTC.

On this clonotype itself: This beta chain is a stray sequence in a library constructed for alpha chains; its clone size is not meaningful. The chain couples TRBV7-2 to TRBJ2-1; tentative D call: TRBD1 (6 bases). This CDR3 region has 13 residues. Germline loops: CDR1 SGHTA, CDR2 FQGNSA. V dropped 6 bases and J dropped 6 bases, with 12 bases sitting between them. The CDR3 DNA reads as TGTGCCAGCAGTAAACAGGGATTCAATGAGCAGTTCTTC. Amino acids: CASSKQGFNEQFF.

As concerns this clonotype: This beta chain is an unintended read in a library built for alpha chains; its size means little. The genes are TRBV24-1 and TRBJ1-1, with D perhaps matching TRBD1 (5 bases). This CDR3 has 16 residues. Germline-derived CDR1 and CDR2 are KGHDR and SFDVKD. Deletions cut 4 bases from V and 1 base from J, with 15 bases between. The CDR3 reads CATSEVRRTSNTEAFF. The CDR3 DNA reads TGTGCCACCAGTGAGGTTAGGCGGACATCGAACACTGAAGCTTTCTTT.

On this clonotype itself: This beta chain is off target for a library built for alpha chains, so its abundance means little. The genes are TRBV5-1 and TRBJ2-1, with D possibly matching TRBD2 (6 bases). Trimming cost V 4 bases and J 6 bases, with 14 bases left between them. This CDR3 has 14 amino acids. Per the germline V gene, CDR1 is SGHRS and CDR2 is YFSETQ. The CDR3 loop is CASSELADINEQFF. In nucleotides, the CDR3 is TGCGCCAGCAGCGAACTAGCCGATATCAATGAGCAGTTCTTC.

In the case of this clonotype: This beta chain is a stray read from a library made for alpha chains; its abundance is not meaningful. This sequence joins TRBV9 and TRBJ2-3, with D unclear. The V end was cut by 0 bases, the J end by 6 bases, with 8 bases between. From germline, CDR1 is SGDLS and CDR2 YYNGEE. This CDR3 contains 13 residues. The CDR3 reads CASSVGSGDTQYF. CDR3 coding DNA: TGTGCCAGCAGCGTAGGTAGTGGGGATACGCAGTATTTT.

Points on this clonotype: This beta chain is a stray read from a library made for alpha chains; its abundance is not meaningful. The chain joins TRBV6-2 or TRBV6-3 to TRBJ2-6, with TRBD1 matching 9 bases. Per the germline V gene, CDR1 is MNHEY and CDR2 is SVGEGT. Germline trimming cut 7 bases from V and 1 base from J; bases unmatched to any gene: 11. The CDR3 contains 18 residues. CDR3 loop: CASNQPPGQGSGANVLTF. Here the CDR3 DNA reads TGTGCCAGCAATCAACCACCGGGACAGGGTTCTGGGGCCAACGTCCTGACTTTC.

With respect to this clonotype: Found in a library prepared for alpha chains, this beta chain is an off-target read, and its abundance has little meaning. This chain links TRBV10-3 with TRBJ2-3; D may be TRBD1 or TRBD2 (5 bases each). The CDR3 spans 15 residues. Trimming removed 3 bases at V and 2 bases at J, with 12 bases between. Germline CDR1 ENHRY, CDR2 SYGVKD. The DNA of the CDR3 is TGTGCCATCAGTGATGAGGGGCGTAACACAGATACGCAGTATTTT. It translates to CAISDEGRNTDTQYF.

As regards this clonotype: This beta chain is a stray read from a library made for alpha chains; its abundance is not meaningful. V gene TRBV4-1 combines with J gene TRBJ2-3, with D perhaps TRBD2 (5 bases). CDR3 length: 15 amino acids. CDR1 and CDR2 from the germline V gene are MGHRA and YSYEKL. V was trimmed by 4 bases and J by 4 bases, leaving 15 bases between them. CDR3 sequence: CASSPSGLWADTQYF. CDR3 DNA: TGCGCCAGCAGCCCCTCCGGACTCTGGGCAGATACGCAGTATTTT.

As regards this clonotype: Being off target in a library aimed at alpha chains, this beta chain has a size of little meaning. This chain links TRBV12-3 or TRBV12-4 with TRBJ2-3; D is ambiguous. V was clipped by 5 bases and J by 6 bases, with 15 bases between them. The CDR3 contains 14 residues. The CDR3 DNA reads as TGTGCCAGCAGTCAAATGGACCGAAGCGATACGCAGTATTTT. It yields the protein CASSQMDRSDTQYF.

Turning to this clonotype: Within a library made for alpha chains, this beta chain is off target, and its count is uninformative. This rearrangement joins TRBV20-1 to TRBJ1-2; no firm D call. Deletions cut 3 bases from V and 4 bases from J, with 21 bases between. This CDR3 is 16 amino acids long. The V gene's germline CDR1 is DFQATT and CDR2 SNEGSKA (reference sequence). DNA for the CDR3: TGCAGTGCTAGCCTCAGCAGCAGCTCCCGGTCCTATGGCTACACCTTC. It specifies CSASLSSSSRSYGYTF.

Regarding this clonotype: Because this beta chain is a stray read in a library intended to capture alpha chains, its abundance should not be given much weight. The chain couples TRBV5-1 to TRBJ2-7; D is possibly TRBD2 (6 bases). The CDR3 sequence is 14 residues long. Germline V gene data show CDR1 as SGHRS and CDR2 as YFSETQ. V lost 2 bases to trimming and J lost 2 bases, with 11 bases between them. Written as DNA, the CDR3 is TGCGCCAGCAGCTTTTTTAGCGGAGCCTACGAGCAGTACTTC. This gives the protein CASSFFSGAYEQYF.

This clonotype appeared once. A library prepared for alpha chains yielded this beta chain as an off-target read; its size is of little meaning. This chain joins TRBV7-2 and TRBJ2-3, with 8 bases aligning to TRBD2. The V and J ends lost 6 bases and 0 bases, in that order; junction bases with no gene match: 8. The CDR3 extends over 16 amino acids. Germline CDR1 and CDR2: SGHTA and FQGNSA. CDR3 DNA: TGTGCCAGCAGTCCATCCCTAGCGGGTAGCACAGATACGCAGTATTTT. Residues: CASSPSLAGSTDTQYF.

Note on this clonotype: This beta chain is a stray sequence in a library constructed for alpha chains; its clone size is not meaningful. The rearrangement uses TRBV6-1 and TRBJ2-2, with D hard to call. This CDR3 contains 13 residues. Germline-derived CDR1 and CDR2 are MNHNS and SASEGT. With 0 bases removed from V and 10 bases from J, the gap between germline ends came to 9 bases. For the CDR3, the DNA is TGTGCCAGCAGTGAAGCTGGCGGCGCGGAGCTGTTTTTT. Translated: CASSEAGGAELFF.

This clonotype has only one observation. This beta chain was picked up by a library intended for alpha chains and is off target, so its count carries little meaning. V and J are TRBV20-1 and TRBJ2-5; D remains unclear. The CDR3 spans 12 residues. The V end lost 4 bases, the J end lost 2 bases, and 8 bases lay between the germline ends. Germline V CDR1 and CDR2: DFQATT, SNEGSKA (reference sequence). The CDR3 region is CSANTPQETQYF. CDR3 DNA: TGCAGTGCTAACACCCCACAAGAGACCCAGTACTTC.

As to this clonotype: This beta chain appears as a stray read in a library generated for alpha chains; its size is not informative. V usage is TRBV7-2 and J usage is TRBJ2-2; D uncertain. Trimming cost V 0 bases and J 0 bases, with 5 bases left between them. Germline CDR1 SGHTA, CDR2 FQGNSA. The CDR3 sequence is 15 residues long. The chain's CDR3 is CASSLAGSNTGELFF. The CDR3 nucleotides read TGTGCCAGCAGCTTAGCGGGGTCGAACACCGGGGAGCTGTTTTTT.

As for this clonotype: Little can be read into the size of this beta chain, an off-target read in a library designed for alpha chains. The V and J genes are TRBV6-5 and TRBJ2-5; 12 nucleotides match TRBD2. Germline V gene lookup returns CDR1 MNHEY and CDR2 SVGAGI. With 0 bases clipped from V and 2 bases from J, the junction kept 1 base outside the gene matches. This CDR3 comprises 16 residues. CDR3 sequence (DNA): TGTGCCAGCAGTTACTCTCTAGCGGGAGGGCAAGAGACCCAGTACTTC. Translated: CASSYSLAGGQETQYF.

A note on this clonotype: This beta chain turned up in a library designed for alpha chains; as an off-target read, its abundance says little. The chain carries TRBV7-2 and TRBJ1-4; D uncertain. V lost 5 bases and J lost 1, with 5 bases in between. Looked up from germline, CDR1 is SGHTA and CDR2 is FQGNSA. This CDR3 is 13 amino acids long. The CDR3 loop is CASSPRTNEKLFF. The CDR3 DNA sequence: TGTGCCAGCAGCCCTCGAACTAATGAAAAACTGTTTTTT. The entire variable domain, with the rest obtained from reference TRBV7-2 and TRBJ1-4, is as follows: GAGVSQSPSNKVTEKGKDVELRCDPISGHTALYWYRQSLGQGLEFLIYFQGNSAPDKSGLPSDRFSAERTGGSVSTLTIQRTQQEDSAVYLCASSPRTNEKLFFGSGTQLSVL.

Of note for this clonotype: With the library built for alpha chains, this beta chain is off target and its frequency is not meaningful. The gene calls are TRBV7-3 and TRBJ2-3; possibly TRBD1 or TRBD2 for D (5 bases each). V was cut by 1 base and J by 1 base, with 6 bases left in between. Looked up from germline, CDR1 is SGHTA and CDR2 is FQGTGA. The CDR3 extends over 14 amino acids. DNA of the CDR3: TGTGCCAGCAGCTTAATGGGGGGCACAGATACGCAGTATTTT. Translated: CASSLMGGTDTQYF.

Comment on this clonotype: Little can be read into the size of this beta chain, an off-target read in a library designed for alpha chains. V usage is TRBV5-8 and J usage is TRBJ2-2; 8 nucleotides agree with TRBD1. This CDR3 spans 15 amino acids. Germline trimming cut 0 bases from V and 7 bases from J; bases unmatched to any gene: 5. In germline, CDR1 is SGHTS, CDR2 YDEGEE. CDR3 DNA: TGTGCCAGCAGCTTGGCAGGGGGCGTCGGCGGGGAGCTGTTTTTT. The encoded protein is CASSLAGGVGGELFF.

About this clonotype: This beta chain is a stray sequence in a library constructed for alpha chains; its clone size is not meaningful. This chain links TRBV6-1 with TRBJ1-2; 7 positions agree with TRBD1. This CDR3 spans 16 amino acids. With 5 bases clipped from V and 7 bases from J, the junction kept 16 bases outside the gene matches. The germline V gene encodes CDR1 MNHNS and CDR2 SASEGT. CDR3 sequence (DNA): TGTGCCAGCAGTACCGTTTTGACAGGGCAAGGTGGTGGCTACACCTTC. The encoded protein is CASSTVLTGQGGGYTF.

For this clonotype: This beta chain is an unintended read in a library built for alpha chains; its size means little. The chain is built from TRBV19 and TRBJ2-1, with D uncertain. The CDR3 is 15 residues long. The germline CDR1 and CDR2 sequences are LNHDA and SQIVND (reference sequence). With 7 bases removed from V and 4 bases from J, the gap between germline ends came to 17 bases. As DNA, the CDR3 is TGTGCCAGTACGGCCAGTTATATGGGGTACAATGAGCAGTTCTTC. Translating gives CASTASYMGYNEQFF.

Concerning this clonotype: This beta chain turned up in a library designed for alpha chains; as an off-target read, its abundance says little. The gene calls are TRBV6-5 and TRBJ2-7, with D possibly matching TRBD1 (5 bases). The CDR3 is 15 residues long. Germline V CDR1 and CDR2: MNHEY, SVGAGI. V was shortened by 0 bases and J by 2 bases, with 11 bases between the two germline ends. This CDR3 is CASSYSAGLPYEQYF. DNA of the CDR3: TGTGCCAGCAGTTACTCGGCAGGGCTCCCCTACGAGCAGTACTTC.

Turning to this clonotype: Germline is not matched at one junction end, which may reflect a read error. This beta chain lies outside the target of a library built for alpha chains; its clone size means little. V usage is TRBV27 and J usage is TRBJ2-2, with 7 bases lining up with TRBD2. The CDR3 extends over 16 amino acids. Germline assignment: CDR1 MNHEY and CDR2 SMNVEV (reference sequence). The CDR3 sequence is CASSSGSSGNSGELFF. The CDR3 DNA reads as TGTGCCAGCAGTAGCGGAAGCAGCGGGAACAGCGGGGAGCTGTTTTTT.